This T cell receptor beta chain was sequenced during a study of cytomegalovirus exposure and HLA in healthy donors. Study outcomes and limitations: The authors confirmed in vitro that three CMV-associated chains were specific for CMV antigens. Fewer N-insertions (relative to the approximately 700-donor mean) were reportedly seen in an Asian-associated ancestry cluster in a later analysis.

A remark on this clone: Its antigen is not identified. A junction boundary mismatches the germline segment, possibly from a read error.

13 Jbeta primers and 60 Vbeta primers were used for the PCR. The method was immunoSEQ multiplex PCR; TCRdb's version includes in-frame clones alone and lacks a portion of them. Among some 110,000 clones listed, about 72% were seen once. Germline V gene data show CDR1 as SGHRS and CDR2 as YFSETQ. The CDR3 has 12 amino acids. Sequencing input: PBMCs. The TCR was taken from a man over 45 in good health and CMV-seropositive. The chain recombines TRBV5-1 with TRBJ2-3, with 8 bases fitting TRBD1. In DNA form, the CDR3 reads TGCGCCAGCAGCCCGGAGGGACAGGTCTCTAATTTT. It specifies CASSPEGQVSNF.